This T cell receptor (beta chain) came from a study of shared clonotypes between healthy human individuals. Study outcomes and limitations: The study drew on few donors, limiting represented genetic and exposure-history diversity.

The table came from immunoSEQ multiplex PCR; TCRdb's copy has only in-frame clones and leaves some out. The data hold some 2,500,000 clones, with about nine tenths observed a single time. Worth noting for this clone: Its antigen remains unknown.

The CDR3 extends over 16 amino acids. Germline CDR1 reads MNHEY; CDR2 reads SMNVEV (reference sequence). V shed 7 bases, J shed 5 bases, and the junction held 13 bases outside the gene matches. The specimen sequenced was naive CD4+ T cells from PBMCs. Subset noted: CD45RA+ positively selected. V and J are TRBV27 and TRBJ2-2, with 7 bases matching TRBD1. This receptor was taken from a man younger than 30 in good health. Some clones in this sample may be carry-over from other donors' samples. Here the CDR3 DNA reads TGTGCCAGCAAAACTACAGGGGCCCCGAGTACCGGGGAGCTGTTTTTT. It specifies CASKTTGAPSTGELFF.